The 7 T cell receptor beta chains given below trace back to one sample, sequenced in a study of blood T cell repertoires in COVID-19. Repertoires were generated with immunoSEQ multiplex PCR, while TCRdb's copy carries only in-frame clones and drops some. This sample yields 200,000 to 300,000 clones, of which under 90% are seen a single time; around 4% belongs to the top ten. The source material was peripheral blood. These receptors originate from a man aged 60-69 years with acute or convalescent COVID-19.

V usage is TRBV27 and J usage is TRBJ1-4; D not certain. Germline values: CDR1 MNHEY, CDR2 SMNVEV (reference sequence). V lost 6 bases and J lost 0, with 8 bases in between. CDR3 length equals 14 residues. The CDR3 sequence is CASRMGSTNEKLFF. The CDR3 bases are TGTGCCAGCAGAATGGGCTCAACTAATGAAAAACTGTTTTTT.

V usage is TRBV7-9 and J usage is TRBJ1-4, with 7 bases that match TRBD1. The CDR3 extends over 16 amino acids. CDR1 is SEHNR and CDR2 is FQNEAQ in the germline V gene (reference sequence). V lost 3 bases, J lost 7 bases, and 11 bases stayed unmatched. The CDR3 DNA reads as TGTGCCAGCAGCTTCGACTCGCAGGGGGTTGGTGAAAAACTGTTTTTT. It specifies CASSFDSQGVGEKLFF.

The chain has TRBV6-5 and TRBJ2-3; no firm D call. CDR3 size: 14 residues. CDR1 is MNHEY, CDR2 SVGAGI, per germline. V gave up 2 bases and J gave up 5 bases, with 11 bases separating them. The CDR3, as DNA: TGTGCCAGCAGTTACGTGCTAGGTGAAGATACGCAGTATTTT. Protein: CASSYVLGEDTQYF.

As concerns this clone: The identical CDR3 is also encoded by other nucleotide sequences in the sample. The chain has TRBV5-1 and TRBJ2-7; tentative D call: TRBD2 (5 bases). Deletions cut 4 bases from V and 0 bases from J, with 5 bases between. The V gene's germline CDR1 is SGHRS and CDR2 YFSETQ. The length of the CDR3 is 12 residues. CDR3 coding DNA: TGCGCCAGCAGCGAGGGCTCCTACGAGCAGTACTTC. Its protein product is CASSEGSYEQYF. Using reference TRBV5-1 and TRBJ2-7 for the parts outside the CDR3, the full variable domain is KAGVTQTPRYLIKTRGQQVTLSCSPISGHRSVSWYQQTPGQGLQFLFEYFSETQRNKGNFPGRFSGRQFSNSRSEMNVSTLELGDSALYLCASSEGSYEQYFGPGTRLTVT.

J is TRBJ2-2 and V is TRBV4-2; D ambiguous. CDR3 size: 14 residues. Germline CDR1 LGHNA, CDR2 YNFKEQ. Trimming stripped 0 bases from V and 4 bases from J, with 6 bases between. The CDR3 spells CASSQDHSTGELFF. In DNA, the CDR3 is TGTGCCAGCAGCCAAGATCATAGCACCGGGGAGCTGTTTTTT.

The chain joins TRBV28 to TRBJ1-1, with 7 bases lining up with TRBD1. J was trimmed by 0 bases and V by 5 bases; bases with no gene match: 12. The CDR3 extends over 17 amino acids. CDR1 is MDHEN and CDR2 is SYDVKM in the germline V gene. Here the CDR3 DNA reads TGTGCCAGCAGTATACCAAGGGACAGATATTTGAACACTGAAGCTTTCTTT. Translated: CASSIPRDRYLNTEAFF.

The J gene is TRBJ1-2, the V gene TRBV9, with 9 positions matching TRBD1. With 0 bases clipped from V and 7 bases from J, the junction kept 7 bases outside the gene matches. CDR1 and CDR2 (germline): SGDLS, YYNGEE. The CDR3 loop spans 15 amino acids. This chain's CDR3 is CASSVEGTGKTGYTF. CDR3 DNA: TGTGCCAGCAGCGTAGAGGGGACAGGGAAGACTGGCTACACCTTC.